One sample yielded the 17 T cell receptor beta chains listed below, sequenced in a study of human T cells and chemical hapten exposure. TCRdb re-derived calls from the RACE reads in MiXCR, one entry per CDR3 protein. In the table there are around 99,000 distinct CDR3 sequences, 9.5% to 15% of which are singletons. Time point indicated: patch test 1, 2 weeks after DPC sensitization. Regarding treatment: therapeutic diphenylcyclopropenone sensitization with weekly scalp DPC. The specimen comprised whole blood, sampled in connection with sensitization to the hapten diphenylcyclopropenone (DPC). These receptors originate from a woman between 40 and 50 years old with alopecia areata. Some clones in this sample may be carry-over from other donors' samples.

This sequence joins TRBV12-3 or TRBV12-4 and TRBJ2-1, with TRBD2 identical over 7 bases. V lost 1 base, J lost 2 bases, and 2 bases stayed unmatched. CDR3 length equals 15 residues. The CDR3 DNA follows: TGTGCCAGCAGTTTAGGTGGGAGGGCCTACAATGAGCAGTTCTTC. Translated, it gives CASSLGGRAYNEQFF.

The rearrangement joins TRBV10-3 to TRBJ2-2; D uncertain. Deletions cut 7 bases from V and 1 base from J, with 16 bases between. Germline CDR1 reads ENHRY; CDR2 reads SYGVKD. The CDR3 totals 16 residues. The DNA for the CDR3 is TGTGCCATCAAACGAGGCCAGGCTGTGAACACCGGGGAGCTGTTTTTT. This sequence encodes CAIKRGQAVNTGELFF.

This clonotype has only a few counts. The rearrangement uses TRBV18 and TRBJ1-1, with 10 positions matching TRBD1. The V gene's germline CDR1 is KGHSH and CDR2 LQKENI. Trimming took 4 bases from V and 4 from J; bases not matched to a gene: 3. The CDR3 consists of 14 residues. The CDR3 loop is CASSQTGGFTEAFF. DNA of the CDR3: TGTGCCAGCTCACAGACAGGGGGCTTCACTGAAGCTTTCTTT. Variable domain in full (rest from reference TRBV18 and TRBJ1-1): NAGVMQNPRHLVRRRGQEARLRCSPMKGHSHVYWYRQLPEEGLKFMVYLQKENIIDESGMPKERFSAEFPKEGPSILRIQQVVRGDSAAYFCASSQTGGFTEAFFGQGTRLTVV.

As regards this clonotype: A much larger clone is a single base away; this may be a read error. The V gene is TRBV4-3, the J gene TRBJ1-5, with D tentatively TRBD1 (6 bases). In germline, CDR1 is LGHNA, CDR2 YSLEER. This CDR3 is 15 amino acids long. The CDR3 reads CASSQDFGGGQPLHF. In DNA, the CDR3 is TGCGCCAGCAGCCAAGATTTCGGGGGCGGTCAGCCCCTGCATTTT.

The chain carries TRBV5-1 and TRBJ2-5; tentative D call: TRBD2 (5 bases). The germline gives CDR1 SGHRS, CDR2 YFSETQ. The CDR3 length is 15 residues. The V and J ends lost 0 bases and 1 base respectively, with 10 bases between them. CDR3 amino acids: CASSLGSGFQETQYF. In DNA form, the CDR3 reads TGCGCCAGCAGCTTGGGATCGGGGTTCCAAGAGACCCAGTACTTC.

The CDR3 bases are TGTGCCAGCAGCTTAGACGGTAGCGGGATAGAGACCCAGTACTTC. This codes for CASSLDGSGIETQYF. The V gene is TRBV7-2, the J gene TRBJ2-5; 8 positions agree with TRBD2. The CDR3 length is 15 residues. CDR1 is SGHTA and CDR2 is FQGNSA in the germline V gene. The trim removed 1 base at V and 4 bases at J, leaving 5 bases unmatched. Full variable domain (rest looked up from reference TRBV7-2 and TRBJ2-5): GAGVSQSPSNKVTEKGKDVELRCDPISGHTALYWYRQSLGQGLEFLIYFQGNSAPDKSGLPSDRFSAERTGGSVSTLTIQRTQQEDSAVYLCASSLDGSGIETQYFGPGTRLLVL.

This clonotype was detected only a few times. The chain links TRBV10-3 to TRBJ2-6; tentative D call: TRBD1 (6 bases). The CDR3 runs to 14 residues. CDR1 ENHRY and CDR2 SYGVKD come from the germline V gene. V lost 7 bases and J lost 0, with 7 bases in between. In DNA, the CDR3 is TGTGCCATCAAGGGGGACTCTGGGGCCAACGTCCTGACTTTC. This encodes CAIKGDSGANVLTF.

The chain links TRBV29-1 to TRBJ2-5; D not resolved. CDR3 size: 12 residues. Trimming removed 3 bases at V and 0 bases at J, with 5 bases between. Germline V gene sequence: CDR1 SQVTM, CDR2 ANQGSEA. CDR3 protein: CSVDPYQETQYF. The CDR3 coding sequence is TGCAGCGTTGACCCGTACCAAGAGACCCAGTACTTC.

This clonotype has ten or more counts. The chain carries TRBV7-8 and TRBJ2-7, with unresolved D. CDR3 length: 13 residues. V was clipped by 1 base and J by 6 bases, with 10 bases between them. The germline CDR1 and CDR2 sequences are SGHVS and FQNEAQ. CDR3 amino acids: CASSLEVLGEQYF. CDR3 DNA: TGTGCCAGCAGCTTAGAAGTCCTTGGCGAGCAGTACTTC.

CDR3 in amino acids: CATRDKLREQYF. CDR3 nucleotides: TGTGCCACCCGGGACAAACTTCGCGAGCAGTACTTC. The V and J genes are TRBV19 and TRBJ2-7, with D maybe TRBD1 (6 bases). The V and J ends lost 10 bases and 6 bases respectively, with 16 bases between them. The CDR3 runs to 12 residues. Germline CDR1 is LNHDA and CDR2 is SQIVND (reference sequence).

This clonotype was counted ten times or more. V usage is TRBV4-1 and J usage is TRBJ1-2; TRBD1 aligns across 8 bases. The V segment lost 5 bases and the J segment 4 bases; nucleotides outside the gene matches: 15. The CDR3 has 17 residues. CDR1 and CDR2 from the germline V gene are MGHRA and YSYEKL. The CDR3 DNA sequence: TGCGCCAGCAGCAATTCCGCGCGGGACAGGATGATCTATGGCTACACCTTC. Its translation is CASSNSARDRMIYGYTF.

This clonotype was seen only a few times. This chain links TRBV5-6 with TRBJ1-2; D perhaps matches TRBD1 (5 bases). This CDR3 has 12 amino acids. CDR1 and CDR2 from the germline V gene are SGHDT and YYEEEE. V lost 3 bases, J lost 8 bases, and 11 bases lay in between. CDR3 loop: CASSSPEGGYTF. The CDR3 DNA follows: TGTGCCAGCAGCTCACCAGAGGGGGGCTACACCTTC.

At least ten counts were recorded for this clonotype. The chain couples TRBV5-4 to TRBJ2-2, with a tentative D call TRBD1 (6 bases). The CDR3 runs 16 residues. Germline V CDR1 and CDR2: SGHNT, YYREEE (reference sequence). The V and J ends lost 4 bases and 4 bases respectively, with 17 bases between them. The DNA for the CDR3 is TGTGCCAGCAGCAGAAATTCAGGGGCGGCCACCGGGGAGCTGTTTTTT. Encoded protein: CASSRNSGAATGELFF.

V is TRBV6-2 or TRBV6-3 and J is TRBJ2-7; 11 nucleotides agree with TRBD2. The CDR3 totals 13 residues. V gave up 7 bases and J gave up 4 bases; unmatched junction bases: 3. From germline, CDR1 is MNHEY and CDR2 SVGEGT. The CDR3 loop reads CASKASGRYEQYF. The CDR3 region has the DNA TGTGCCAGCAAGGCTAGCGGGAGGTACGAGCAGTACTTC.

This clonotype came up a few times. The rearrangement joins TRBV18 to TRBJ1-6; TRBD1 matches 7 bases. After removal of 5 bases from V and 7 bases from J, the junction contained 5 bases not matched to a gene. The CDR3 spans 14 residues. Germline V CDR1 and CDR2: KGHSH, LQKENI. For the CDR3, the DNA is TGTGCCAGCTCATGGGACAGAGCCAATTCACCCCTCCACTTT. Translated: CASSWDRANSPLHF.

This clonotype turned up a few times. The CDR3 here is CASREPPSGEQFF. The CDR3 DNA reads TGTGCCAGCAGGGAGCCTCCTAGCGGGGAGCAGTTCTTC. The chain recombines TRBV12-3 or TRBV12-4 with TRBJ2-1, with 8 positions matching TRBD2. The CDR3 is 13 residues long. V lost 6 bases to trimming and J lost 10 bases; unmatched junction nucleotides: 8.

This clonotype was detected ten times or more. The chain is built from TRBV13 and TRBJ2-3; tentative D call: TRBD2 (6 bases). The CDR3 spans 13 residues. In germline, CDR1 is PRHDT, CDR2 FYEKMQ (reference sequence). Between the trimmed V and J ends, which lost 5 bases and 4 bases, there was a span of 10 bases. DNA of the CDR3: TGTGCCAGCAGCCCGGGACTTTCAGATACGCAGTATTTT. Residues: CASSPGLSDTQYF. The full variable domain, rest sourced from reference TRBV13 and TRBJ2-3, is AAGVIQSPRHLIKEKRETATLKCYPIPRHDTVYWYQQGPGQDPQFLISFYEKMQSDKGSIPDRFSAQQFSDYHSELNMSSLELGDSALYFCASSPGLSDTQYFGPGTRLTVL.